Shown below are 28 T cell receptor beta chains from a single sample sequenced in a study of blood T cell repertoires in COVID-19. Some clones are missing from TCRdb's copy, which holds only in-frame ones; the method was immunoSEQ multiplex PCR. The data hold 330,000 or so clones, with 88% observed a single time. Source material: PBMCs or T cells enriched from blood (not recorded which). The receptors derive from a woman under 40 who had been exposed to COVID-19.

The chain is built from TRBV7-9 and TRBJ1-3; 7 bases line up with TRBD1. The CDR3 is 17 amino acids. The germline V gene has CDR1 SEHNR and CDR2 FQNEAQ (reference sequence). V gave up 0 bases and J gave up 0 bases; unmatched junction bases: 5. CDR3: CASSLAGTAHSGNTIYF. CDR3 sequence (DNA): TGTGCCAGCAGCTTAGCAGGGACAGCGCACTCTGGAAACACCATATATTTT.

The genes are TRBV29-1 and TRBJ1-1, with 8 nucleotides matching TRBD1. CDR1 is SQVTM and CDR2 is ANQGSEA in the germline V gene. V dropped 5 bases and J dropped 1; count of bases not matched to a gene: 3. The CDR3 contains 13 residues. CDR3 sequence (DNA): TGCAGCGTTTTCGACAGGGGGAACACTGAAGCTTTCTTT. Translated: CSVFDRGNTEAFF.

Comments on this clone: This CDR3 is also generated by other DNA sequences in the sample. The V call is TRBV11-2, the J call TRBJ2-3; 7 bases align to TRBD2. J gave up 1 base and V 3 bases, and 1 base lay outside the gene matches. This CDR3 contains 14 residues. The V gene's germline CDR1 is SGHAT and CDR2 FQNNGV. CDR3 loop: CASSLGGGTDTQYF. CDR3 bases: TGTGCCAGCAGCTTGGGGGGGGGCACAGATACGCAGTATTTT.

This rearrangement joins TRBV19 to TRBJ1-5, with no clear D. Trimming cost V 3 bases and J 2 bases, with 8 bases left between them. The germline V gene has CDR1 LNHDA and CDR2 SQIVND (reference sequence). CDR3 length equals 14 residues. CDR3 sequence (DNA): TGTGCCAGTAGTATCACATCCGGCAATCAGCCCCAGCATTTT. Residues: CASSITSGNQPQHF.

The V gene is TRBV5-1, the J gene TRBJ2-5; D may be TRBD2 (5 bases). V lost 0 bases and J lost 5, with 11 bases in between. This CDR3 region has 14 residues. CDR1 SGHRS and CDR2 YFSETQ come from the germline V gene. CDR3 sequence reads: CASSLVSGKETQYF. The CDR3 DNA follows: TGCGCCAGCAGCTTGGTATCCGGGAAGGAGACCCAGTACTTC.

The chain links TRBV5-1 to TRBJ2-2; D not certain. The V end lost 2 bases, the J end lost 5 bases, and 10 bases lay between the germline ends. The CDR3 is 14 residues long. Germline CDR1 and CDR2: SGHRS and YFSETQ. Here the CDR3 DNA reads TGCGCCAGCAGCTTAACATCCGGGACCGGGGAGCTGTTTTTT. Translated, it gives CASSLTSGTGELFF.

The V call is TRBV19, the J call TRBJ1-5; D gene uncertain. Germline V gene sequence: CDR1 LNHDA, CDR2 SQIVND (reference sequence). V lost 2 bases, J lost 6 bases, and 8 bases lay in between. CDR3 length: 13 residues. CDR3: CASSIQERQPQHF. The CDR3 DNA reads TGTGCCAGTAGTATACAGGAACGTCAGCCCCAGCATTTT.

This chain links TRBV30 with TRBJ1-1; TRBD1 matches 8 bases. Germline CDR1 reads GTSNPN; CDR2 reads SVGIG (reference sequence). CDR3 size: 13 residues. Trimming at V came to 6 bases and at J to 7 bases, leaving 10 bases not matched to a gene. The CDR3 DNA follows: TGTGCCTGCCAACAGGGGGAGGGTCGTGAAGCTTTCTTT. Translation: CACQQGEGREAFF.

J is TRBJ1-2 and V is TRBV27, with 10 positions matching TRBD1. The CDR3 is 16 residues long. V dropped 3 bases and J dropped 6; count of bases not matched to a gene: 10. Germline CDR1 is MNHEY and CDR2 is SMNVEV (reference sequence). The CDR3 is CASSFYPGTGEDGYTF. CDR3 in DNA: TGTGCCAGCAGTTTTTACCCGGGGACAGGGGAGGATGGCTACACCTTC.

The CDR3 sequence: CASSVASGRGNEQFF. In DNA, the CDR3 is TGTGCCAGCAGCGTAGCCAGCGGGAGGGGCAATGAGCAGTTCTTC. V is TRBV9 and J is TRBJ2-1, with 10 bases fitting TRBD2. J lost 6 bases, V lost 0 bases, and 3 bases had no gene match. Germline lookup yields CDR1 SGDLS and CDR2 YYNGEE. This CDR3 region has 15 residues.

The chain recombines TRBV23-1 with TRBJ1-1; D might be TRBD1 (6 bases). TRBV23-1 is recorded as an ORF, its role being uncertain. V was clipped by 4 bases and J by 2 bases, with 8 bases between them. The length of the CDR3 is 13 residues. DNA for the CDR3: TGCGCCAGCAGTCGGACAGTAAACACTGAAGCTTTCTTT. Translated: CASSRTVNTEAFF.

The chain combines TRBV5-1 with TRBJ2-1; D perhaps matches TRBD2 (7 bases). This CDR3 comprises 16 residues. Germline loops: CDR1 SGHRS, CDR2 YFSETQ. Trimming cost V 6 bases and J 5 bases, with 21 bases left between them. This CDR3 reads CASTTGGLGGHNEQFF. For the CDR3, the DNA is TGCGCCAGCACTACCGGCGGGCTGGGGGGGCACAATGAGCAGTTCTTC.

The chain links TRBV27 to TRBJ1-1; a weak D match, TRBD1 (5 bases). From germline, CDR1 is MNHEY and CDR2 SMNVEV (reference sequence). V lost 2 bases and J lost 0, with 10 bases in between. CDR3 size: 15 residues. The CDR3 region has the DNA TGTGCCAGCAGTTTAGAGGCGACAGTGAACACTGAAGCTTTCTTT. Translation: CASSLEATVNTEAFF.

The V and J genes are TRBV6-5 and TRBJ2-3, with TRBD2 identical over 9 bases. Germline assignment: CDR1 MNHEY and CDR2 SVGAGI. V was clipped by 11 bases and J by 4 bases; unmatched bases: 10. The CDR3 length is 14 residues. CDR3 DNA: TGTGCCTCCCATAGCGGGAGTCAGTCAGATACGCAGTATTTT. Amino acid sequence: CASHSGSQSDTQYF.

The genes are TRBV27 and TRBJ2-7; a possible D gene is TRBD1 (6 bases). CDR1 and CDR2 (germline): MNHEY, SMNVEV (reference sequence). The CDR3 contains 15 residues. Trimming left V 5 bases short and J 2 bases short, with 16 bases between. The CDR3 nucleotides are TGTGCCAGCAGTCCTCCGGGACACCGTGCCTACGAGCAGTACTTC. Translated: CASSPPGHRAYEQYF.

This chain links TRBV10-3 with TRBJ2-5; 10 bases map to TRBD2. The germline V gene has CDR1 ENHRY and CDR2 SYGVKD. With V trimmed by 4 bases and J by 1 base, 0 bases remained unmatched. The CDR3 contains 14 residues. Here the CDR3 reads CAISVAGGQETQYF. CDR3 nucleotide sequence: TGTGCCATCAGTGTAGCGGGGGGCCAAGAGACCCAGTACTTC.

The rearrangement joins TRBV3-1 (or the pseudogene TRBV3-2) to TRBJ1-2; D gene uncertain. The V end was cut by 0 bases, the J end by 5 bases, with 16 bases between. This CDR3 spans 16 amino acids. Germline CDR1 LGHDT, CDR2 YNNKEL (reference sequence). The CDR3 is CASSQDPGLNAYGYTF. The CDR3 nucleotides are TGTGCCAGCAGCCAAGATCCAGGCCTTAACGCATATGGCTACACCTTC.

The CDR3 loop reads CASSAQGAGSQPQHF. The DNA for the CDR3 is TGTGCCAGCAGCGCACAGGGGGCCGGGTCTCAGCCCCAGCATTTT. This chain connects TRBV6-5 to TRBJ1-5; 9 nucleotides align to TRBD1. J lost 6 bases, V lost 6 bases, and 9 bases had no gene match. Germline values: CDR1 MNHEY, CDR2 SVGAGI. This CDR3 contains 15 residues.

The V call is TRBV6-5, the J call TRBJ1-2; the D gene is possibly TRBD1 (5 bases). Germline CDR1 reads MNHEY; CDR2 reads SVGAGI. V was trimmed by 6 bases and J by 4 bases, leaving 18 bases between them. The CDR3 runs to 15 residues. The CDR3 reads CASSLGAAWSYGYTF. In DNA, the CDR3 is TGTGCCAGCAGCCTTGGGGCAGCCTGGAGCTATGGCTACACCTTC.

The rearrangement links TRBV7-8 to TRBJ2-1; possibly TRBD2 for D (6 bases). The length of the CDR3 is 19 residues. CDR1 and CDR2 (germline): SGHVS, FQNEAQ. V was cut by 0 bases and J by 5 bases, with 23 bases left in between. The CDR3 DNA follows: TGTGCCAGCAGCTTAGCGATGGGAACTAGCCTAATAGAAAACAATGAGCAGTTCTTC. Its protein product is CASSLAMGTSLIENNEQFF.

Turning to this clone: The DNA is omitted, as the CDR3 cannot be located on it reliably, and the CDR3 follows TCRdb's listing. This chain links TRBV28 with TRBJ1-5. The CDR3 region is 14 residues in length, termini included. Germline V gene sequence: CDR1 MDHEN, CDR2 SYDVKM. The CDR3 protein is CASILAGDNQPQHF.

The chain combines TRBV14 with TRBJ1-3, with D unclear. The CDR3 sequence is 16 residues long. V shed 1 base and J shed 1 base, with 11 bases lying between them. The germline CDR1 and CDR2 sequences are SGHDN and FVKESK. The CDR3 DNA is TGTGCCAGCAGCCAAGCATCCGGGGTGTCTGGAAACACCATATATTTT. As protein: CASSQASGVSGNTIYF.

The gene calls are TRBV28 and TRBJ1-4; D gene unclear. This CDR3 is 13 amino acids long. Germline loops: CDR1 MDHEN, CDR2 SYDVKM. Trimming took 2 bases from V and 7 from J, leaving 8 bases between them. The CDR3 DNA follows: TGTGCCAGCAGTTTAAGTTCGGGTGAAAAACTGTTTTTT. Its translation is CASSLSSGEKLFF.

The V and J genes are TRBV10-2 and TRBJ1-1, with D unresolved. Germline V CDR1 and CDR2: WSHSY, SAAADI. Trimming cost V 3 bases and J 1 base, with 6 bases left between them. The CDR3 totals 13 residues. CDR3 in DNA: TGCGCCAGCAGTGATAGCCAGAACACTGAAGCTTTCTTT. This translates into CASSDSQNTEAFF.

The chain uses TRBV19 and TRBJ1-2, with a weak D call TRBD1 (5 bases). The germline V gene encodes CDR1 LNHDA and CDR2 SQIVND (reference sequence). This CDR3 is 17 amino acids long. V lost 3 bases, J lost 0 bases, and 17 bases lay in between. The CDR3 coding sequence is TGTGCCAGTAGTATTGGGGCAGGGCGGCTAACTAACTATGGCTACACCTTC. The encoded protein is CASSIGAGRLTNYGYTF.

V is TRBV12-5 and J is TRBJ2-1; D gene uncertain. From germline, CDR1 is LGHNT and CDR2 FRNRAP. The CDR3 runs to 12 residues. V gave up 5 bases and J gave up 2 bases, with 4 bases separating them. Here the CDR3 DNA reads TGTGCTAGTGGTGCTACCTACAATGAGCAGTTCTTC. Translated, it gives CASGATYNEQFF.

Notes on this clone: Other DNA sequences in the sample encode the same CDR3. The chain has TRBV11-3 and TRBJ1-1; D unclear. Trimming shortened V by 2 bases and J by 1 base, and 5 bases separated the two germline ends. CDR3 length equals 13 residues. Germline CDR1 and CDR2: SGHNT and YENEEA. CDR3 loop: CASSLRGNTEAFF. CDR3 DNA: TGTGCCAGCAGCTTACGGGGGAACACTGAAGCTTTCTTT.

V and J are TRBV7-7 and TRBJ2-1, with 11 bases identical to TRBD2. V shed 5 bases and J 6 bases; nucleotides not matched to a gene: 6. CDR3 length equals 15 residues. The germline CDR1 and CDR2 sequences are SSHAT and FNYEAQ (reference sequence). The CDR3 protein is CASSPGGLAANEQFF. Here the CDR3 DNA reads TGTGCCAGCAGCCCCGGGGGACTAGCGGCCAATGAGCAGTTCTTC. Variable domain in full (rest from reference TRBV7-7 and TRBJ2-1): GAGVSQSPRYKVTKRGQDVTLRCDPISSHATLYWYQQALGQGPEFLTYFNYEAQPDKSGLPSDRFSAERPEGSISTLTIQRTEQRDSAMYRCASSPGGLAANEQFFGPGTRLTVL.